These T cell receptor beta chains were read from a single sample in a study of human thymus T cells. The table came from immunoSEQ multiplex PCR; TCRdb's copy has only in-frame clones and leaves some out. The top ten hold around 0.2% of the sample, which has approximately 49,000 clones, just under 95% seen once. The sample was blood. The receptor set was obtained from a girl less than two years old with a congenital heart defect but otherwise immunologically healthy. Each CDR3 is given without its conserved first and last residue. A D gene is named only where the DNA matches it firmly.

J: TRBJ1-2
V: TRBV15
D: TRBD1
CDR3: ATSDLLRTGGYANYGYT

J: TRBJ2-7
V: TRBV27
D: TRBD1
CDR3: ASSLTDRGGEQY

J: TRBJ2-2
V: TRBV18
D: .
CDR3: ASSPLPGPNTGELF

J: TRBJ2-1
V: TRBV4-1
D: .
CDR3: ASRSEPVAGNEQF

J: TRBJ1-5
V: TRBV7-8
D: TRBD1
CDR3: ASSLDPTGVLRPQH

J: TRBJ2-7
V: TRBV7-2
D: TRBD2
CDR3: ASSSEGLAGEQY

J: TRBJ2-5
V: TRBV5-6
D: .
CDR3: ASSWGEETQY

J: TRBJ2-1
V: TRBV7-9
D: .
CDR3: ASSLRGAGNYNEQF

J: TRBJ2-7
V: TRBV18
D: TRBD2
CDR3: ASSPPATSIYEQY

J: TRBJ1-1
V: TRBV29-1
D: TRBD1
CDR3: SALSRTGANTEAF

J: TRBJ1-5
V: TRBV7-2
D: .
CDR3: ASSLVPNGQPQH

J: TRBJ2-7
V: TRBV2
D: .
CDR3: ASSVFVASVEQY

J: TRBJ1-1
V: TRBV7-2
D: .
CDR3: ASSLASGSTTEAF

J: TRBJ1-5
V: TRBV7-7
D: .
CDR3: ASSLALRLSARKGTYNQPQH

J: TRBJ2-1
V: TRBV4-1
D: TRBD2
CDR3: ASSQDLGVLAGGFNEQF

J: TRBJ1-1
V: TRBV30
D: .
CDR3: AWRVRSSADGNTEAF

J: TRBJ2-1
V: TRBV9
D: .
CDR3: ASSVRVTNNEQF

J: TRBJ2-1
V: TRBV6-5
D: .
CDR3: ASSYSESSSYNEQF

J: TRBJ1-5
V: TRBV12-5
D: .
CDR3: ASGLVRGINQPQH

J: TRBJ2-7
V: TRBV10-3
D: TRBD1
CDR3: AISPQGSYEQY

J: TRBJ1-1
V: TRBV11-2
D: .
CDR3: ASSPRGQKNTEAF

J: TRBJ2-7
V: TRBV27
D: TRBD1
CDR3: ASARDRGSYEQY

J: TRBJ1-1
V: TRBV5-1
D: TRBD1
CDR3: ASSLVGQGGTEAF

J: TRBJ2-7
V: TRBV2
D: .
CDR3: ASSGAYEQY

J: TRBJ1-1
V: TRBV10-3
D: .
CDR3: AIGGGGVYTEAF

J: TRBJ2-7
V: TRBV10-3
D: .
CDR3: AISDGGFEQY

J: TRBJ2-7
V: TRBV11-2
D: TRBD2
CDR3: ASSLTAGGVSYEQY

J: TRBJ2-1
V: TRBV7-2
D: .
CDR3: ASTGLANEQF

J: TRBJ1-1
V: TRBV11-2
D: TRBD1
CDR3: ASSLGIIGGKTRNTEAF

J: TRBJ1-3
V: TRBV7-2
D: .
CDR3: ASSLGGAGNTIY

J: TRBJ1-3
V: TRBV10-1
D: .
CDR3: ASSETPSDVWYSGNTIY

J: TRBJ2-1
V: TRBV21-1
D: .
CDR3: ASSKGLAGGGYNEQF

J: TRBJ2-1
V: TRBV6-6
D: TRBD2
CDR3: ASSRTSEQF

J: TRBJ1-1
V: TRBV10-1
D: .
CDR3: ASSEPEQEAF

J: TRBJ2-6
V: TRBV29-1
D: .
CDR3: SVETSSGANVLT

J: TRBJ2-2
V: TRBV28
D: TRBD2
CDR3: ASSFSSGYPGELF

J: TRBJ1-5
V: TRBV7-9
D: .
CDR3: ASSLGGGNQPQH

J: TRBJ1-1
V: TRBV28
D: .
CDR3: ATSQVKNTEAF

J: TRBJ1-2
V: TRBV28
D: TRBD1
CDR3: ASRPADRGAYGYT

J: TRBJ1-1
V: TRBV2
D: .
CDR3: ASNPGILNTEAF

J: TRBJ2-1
V: TRBV9
D: TRBD2
CDR3: ASSVREGSNEQF

J: TRBJ2-1
V: TRBV19
D: .
CDR3: ASGYNEQF

J: TRBJ2-1
V: TRBV14
D: .
CDR3: ASSQNGIYNEQF

J: TRBJ2-2
V: TRBV7-2
D: .
CDR3: ASSSNSGRAGELF

J: TRBJ2-5
V: TRBV11-3
D: TRBD2
CDR3: ASSLGGLAGGETQY

J: TRBJ2-5
V: TRBV5-1
D: TRBD1
CDR3: ASSLAPAGGAETQY

J: TRBJ2-7
V: TRBV7-2
D: .
CDR3: ASSLRVGRGLPAPYEQY

J: TRBJ1-4
V: TRBV25-1
D: .
CDR3: ASSEPGGRDEKLF

J: TRBJ1-2
V: TRBV20-1
D: .
CDR3: SASAFYGYT

J: TRBJ2-6
V: TRBV5-1
D: .
CDR3: ASSLGPLSGANVLT

J: TRBJ2-1
V: TRBV2
D: .
CDR3: ASSGVWVGGRQGHEQF

J: TRBJ1-5
V: TRBV5-1
D: .
CDR3: ASSLGDFQPQH

J: TRBJ2-1
V: TRBV7-9
D: .
CDR3: ASSLAPGGKGSNEQF